This T cell receptor (beta chain) appears in the sequencing data of a study of CD8 T cells in Susac syndrome. A quantity of about 0.45 to 1 ug RNA underwent reverse transcription using random hexamers. From the immunoSEQ multiplex PCR reads, TCRdb called clonotypes with MiXCR, one entry per CDR3 protein. The data contain some 200,000 distinct CDR3 sequences, approximately 90% of them seen just once; the ten biggest clones take up over 0.1%. The CDR3 is 15 amino acids. CDR1 is LGHDT and CDR2 is YNNKEL in the germline V gene (reference sequence). V was pared by 3 bases and J by 3 bases, with 15 bases between.

This chain joins TRBV3-1 and TRBJ2-7; D is tentatively TRBD1 or TRBD2 (5 bases each). This sequence was found in a human donor with multiple sclerosis. Input material: CD8+ T cells from PBMCs. The CDR3 protein is CASSQGVPTNYEQYF. In nucleotides, the CDR3 is TGTGCCAGCAGCCAGGGGGTTCCCACAAACTACGAGCAGTACTTC.